The rows below give T cell receptor beta chains drawn from one sample of a study of cytomegalovirus exposure and HLA in healthy donors. Sequenced by immunoSEQ multiplex PCR; TCRdb stores in-frame clones only, minus some. This table has about 130,000 clones, 80% to 90% appearing once. The specimen sequenced was PBMCs. All receptors derive from a middle-aged man in good health and CMV-seronegative. CDR3s include the opening cysteine and the closing phenylalanine or tryptophan. Each record gives: V gene, D gene, clone size, J gene, CDR3 protein, CDR3 DNA. The D gene is left open where the match is weak. The listing skips clone size in some rows; elsewhere it reads once, few, many or a size class.

>TRBV15|.|.|TRBJ2-3
CATSNTGVRPDTQYF
TGTGCCACCAGCAACACAGGAGTGAGGCCAGATACGCAGTATTTT
>TRBV10-3|.|.|TRBJ2-7
CAISGVAGLNEQYF
TGTGCCATCAGTGGAGTAGCTGGTCTCAACGAGCAGTACTTC
>TRBV6-4|TRBD1|once|TRBJ1-4
CASSPGTGVGNEKLFF
TGTGCCAGCAGCCCCGGGACAGGGGTAGGAAATGAAAAACTGTTTTTT
>TRBV7-9|.|.|TRBJ2-5
CASRLATETQYF
TGTGCCAGCAGGCTAGCGACGGAGACCCAGTACTTC
>TRBV9|.|once|TRBJ2-5
CASSAGAGETQYF
TGTGCCAGCAGCGCAGGGGCAGGAGAGACCCAGTACTTC
>TRBV19|TRBD1|.|TRBJ2-7
CASSPGTGDYEQYF
TGTGCCAGCAGCCCCGGGACAGGGGACTACGAGCAGTACTTC
>TRBV10-1|.|.|TRBJ1-5
CASSENSQPQHF
TGCGCCAGCAGTGAAAACTCTCAGCCCCAGCATTTT
>TRBV4-3|TRBD2|.|TRBJ2-3
CASSHPSGLGTDTQYF
TGCGCCAGCAGCCACCCTAGCGGGCTTGGCACAGATACGCAGTATTTT
>TRBV5-4|TRBD1|once|TRBJ1-2
CASSQDRVRGYTF
TGTGCCAGCAGCCAGGACAGGGTGAGGGGCTACACCTTC
>TRBV28|.|.|TRBJ2-2
CASRGKGTGELFF
TGTGCCAGCCGGGGGAAGGGCACCGGGGAGCTGTTTTTT
>TRBV13|.|once|TRBJ2-3
CASSDHGGPDTQYF
TGTGCCAGCAGCGACCACGGGGGGCCAGATACGCAGTATTTT
>TRBV11-3|TRBD1|.|TRBJ2-7
CASSPPGQEYEQYF
TGTGCCAGCAGCCCACCGGGACAGGAGTACGAGCAGTACTTC
>TRBV11-2|.|few|TRBJ1-3
CASRPIPGGTGNTIYF
TGTGCCAGCAGACCGATCCCGGGAGGGACTGGAAACACCATATATTTT
>TRBV7-9|.|.|TRBJ1-2
CASSLSRINYGYTF
TGTGCCAGCAGCTTATCCAGAATTAACTATGGCTACACCTTC
>TRBV7-9|.|.|TRBJ1-2
CASSPGRGADGYTF
TGTGCCAGCAGCCCCGGGCGGGGGGCGGATGGCTACACCTTC
>TRBV14|.|.|TRBJ1-4
CASSQALEKLFF
TGTGCCAGCAGCCAAGCACTTGAAAAACTGTTTTTT
>TRBV7-3|TRBD1|.|TRBJ2-3
CASSRTGVTDTQYF
TGTGCCAGCAGCCGGACAGGGGTCACAGATACGCAGTATTTT
>TRBV30|.|.|TRBJ1-5
CAWTARGVGQPQHF
TGTGCCTGGACGGCCCGAGGAGTAGGTCAGCCCCAGCATTTT
>TRBV10-2|TRBD1|.|TRBJ1-2
CASSAYRGRTDGYTF
TGCGCCAGCAGTGCTTACAGGGGGCGGACGGATGGCTACACCTTC
>TRBV11-3|TRBD1|.|TRBJ2-2
CASSLMTGAEELFF
TGTGCCAGCAGCTTAATGACAGGGGCGGAGGAGCTGTTTTTT
>TRBV7-2|.|.|TRBJ1-6
CASSRQLGRGPESPLHF
TGTGCCAGCAGCAGGCAACTGGGCAGGGGACCCGAGTCACCCCTCCACTTT
>TRBV30|.|few|TRBJ1-5
CAWTASGGNQPQHF
TGTGCCTGGACCGCCTCCGGGGGCAATCAGCCCCAGCATTTT
>TRBV4-3|.|.|TRBJ2-3
CASSQDLPRRRPGDTQYF
TGCGCCAGCAGCCAAGATCTCCCCCGCAGACGGCCCGGGGATACGCAGTATTTT
>TRBV5-1|.|once|TRBJ2-7
CASSLEVSRHEQYF
TGCGCCAGCAGCTTGGAAGTATCGCGCCACGAGCAGTACTTC
>TRBV4-1|.|.|TRBJ1-4
CASSLLGPSGLTNEKLFF
TGCGCCAGCAGCCTCCTAGGCCCGTCCGGTTTAACTAATGAAAAACTGTTTTTT
>TRBV4-1|.|.|TRBJ2-1
CASSLVLASYNEQFF
TGCGCCAGCAGCCTAGTACTAGCCTCCTACAATGAGCAGTTCTTC
>TRBV5-1|TRBD1|.|TRBJ1-1
CASSSSGQGIGTEAFF
TGCGCCAGCAGCTCATCGGGACAGGGAATCGGCACTGAAGCTTTCTTT
>TRBV5-4|TRBD1|.|TRBJ1-1
CASSQGQGWGAFF
TGTGCCAGCAGCCAGGGACAGGGCTGGGGGGCTTTCTTT
>TRBV30|.|.|TRBJ1-4
CAWSVLEEEKLFF
TGTGCCTGGAGTGTACTGGAGGAGGAAAAACTGTTTTTT
>TRBV6-1|.|.|TRBJ2-7
CASSEGWTVYEQYF
TGTGCCAGCAGTGAAGGGTGGACAGTCTACGAGCAGTACTTC
>TRBV19|.|.|TRBJ1-5
CASRGEDRFGQPQHF
TGTGCCAGTAGGGGGGAAGACAGGTTCGGTCAGCCCCAGCATTTT
>TRBV9|.|.|TRBJ1-1
CASSAGNTEAFF
TGTGCCAGCAGCGCGGGGAACACTGAAGCTTTCTTT
>TRBV5-1|TRBD1|.|TRBJ1-1
CASSQEGQGAIGAFF
TGCGCCAGCAGCCAGGAGGGGCAGGGGGCAATCGGAGCTTTCTTT
>TRBV10-2|.|once|TRBJ1-4
CASRGKEEATNEKLFF
TGCGCCAGCAGGGGGAAGGAGGAGGCAACTAATGAAAAACTGTTTTTT
>TRBV19|.|.|TRBJ2-4
CASSMELAGDIQYF
TGTGCCAGTAGTATGGAACTCGCCGGGGACATTCAGTACTTC
>TRBV6-5|.|once|TRBJ2-7
CASSPGDSIGEQYF
TGTGCCAGCAGTCCCGGGGACTCGATCGGCGAGCAGTACTTC
>TRBV19|.|.|TRBJ1-2
CASRSKQSFNYGYTF
TGTGCCAGTAGATCGAAACAGTCCTTTAACTATGGCTACACCTTC
>TRBV7-8|TRBD1|once|TRBJ1-2
CASSSSGGVGGYTF
TGTGCCAGCAGCTCGTCAGGGGGCGTGGGTGGCTACACCTTC
>TRBV5-4|TRBD1|.|TRBJ1-3
CASSYGGTATIYF
TGTGCCAGCAGCTATGGGGGGACAGCCACCATATATTTT
>TRBV4-1|TRBD1|.|TRBJ1-2
CASSPGQGDGYTF
TGCGCCAGCAGCCCCGGACAGGGGGATGGCTACACCTTC
>TRBV6-4|TRBD1|.|TRBJ2-1
CASSAGQGSVEQFF
TGTGCCAGCAGCGCCGGACAGGGGTCGGTCGAGCAGTTCTTC
>TRBV5-1|.|.|TRBJ1-1
CASSLTRKNTEAFF
TGCGCCAGCAGCTTAACTAGGAAGAACACTGAAGCTTTCTTT
>TRBV7-2|TRBD2|.|TRBJ2-7
CASSLRTSGGMGPTEQYF
TGTGCCAGCAGCCTCCGGACTAGCGGGGGTATGGGGCCCACCGAGCAGTACTTC
>TRBV6-1|TRBD1|few|TRBJ2-5
CASSEGQGTQETQYF
TGTGCCAGCAGTGAAGGACAGGGGACTCAAGAGACCCAGTACTTC
>TRBV27|TRBD2|.|TRBJ2-1
CASSAGLAGGRSYNEQFF
TGTGCCAGCAGCGCGGGACTAGCGGGGGGGCGGTCCTACAATGAGCAGTTCTTC
>TRBV30|TRBD1|.|TRBJ1-1
CAWSSTGGTEAFF
TGTGCCTGGAGTTCGACAGGGGGCACTGAAGCTTTCTTT
>TRBV29-1|TRBD1|.|TRBJ1-2
CSVLTGTYGYTF
TGCAGCGTGCTGACAGGGACCTATGGCTACACCTTC
>TRBV30|TRBD1|.|TRBJ1-2
CAWSIQGAVVYGYTF
TGTGCCTGGAGTATTCAGGGGGCTGTGGTTTACGGCTACACCTTC
>TRBV5-1|.|.|TRBJ1-5
CASSLEGGNQPQHF
TGCGCCAGCAGCTTGGAGGGAGGAAATCAGCCCCAGCATTTT
>TRBV6-1|.|.|TRBJ2-5
CASSEGEEAETQYF
TGTGCCAGCAGTGAAGGTGAAGAGGCGGAGACCCAGTACTTC
>TRBV21-1|.|.|TRBJ1-6
CASSLGAGSSYNSPLHF
TGTGCCAGCAGCCTGGGGGCAGGAAGCTCCTATAATTCACCCCTCCACTTT
>TRBV5-1|TRBD1|.|TRBJ1-1
CASSVPTGGGTEAFF
TGCGCCAGCAGCGTACCAACAGGGGGAGGCACTGAAGCTTTCTTT
>TRBV9|TRBD1|.|TRBJ2-2
CASSGQGSFLNTGELFF
TGTGCCAGCAGTGGACAGGGGTCATTCTTGAACACCGGGGAGCTGTTTTTT
>TRBV30|.|.|TRBJ1-4
CAWSVTPTNEKLFF
TGTGCCTGGAGTGTGACTCCAACTAATGAAAAACTGTTTTTT
>TRBV7-9|.|.|TRBJ1-4
CASSYLLGGNTEKLFF
TGTGCCAGCAGCTATCTACTCGGAGGAAACACCGAAAAACTGTTTTTT